Detailed here is one T cell receptor beta chain. Its antigen is as yet unknown. This CDR3 spans 15 amino acids. In germline, CDR1 is MDHEN, CDR2 SYDVKM. The V and J ends lost 7 bases and 6 bases, in that order; junction bases with no gene match: 11. Assay: immunoSEQ multiplex PCR; the TCRdb copy retains only in-frame clones and omits some. The sample records over 100,000 clones, approximately 90% being singletons. This record belongs to a study of OX40 agonist ivuxolimab in advanced cancers. About the study: At 0.01 to 10 mg/kg, ivuxolimab was administered intravenously to patients every 2 weeks. Of mixed ages from about 20 to 80 and averaging 60 years, the group was about 86% male.

Autoimmune disease history or systemic immunosuppression led to patient exclusion. Regarding the study as a whole: Expanded clones belonging to CD8+ T cells outnumbered, on average, those of CD4+.

V is TRBV28 and J is TRBJ2-4; 8 bases match TRBD2. The input for sequencing was CD4+ or CD8+ T cells sorted from blood, taken in a trial of the OX40 agonist ivuxolimab. The receptor was isolated from an adult with an advanced solid tumor such as melanoma, head and neck, liver or kidney cancer. CDR3 bases: TGTGCCAGCACTACCGAAGGTAGCGGGGTAAACATTCAGTACTTC. It translates to CASTTEGSGVNIQYF.